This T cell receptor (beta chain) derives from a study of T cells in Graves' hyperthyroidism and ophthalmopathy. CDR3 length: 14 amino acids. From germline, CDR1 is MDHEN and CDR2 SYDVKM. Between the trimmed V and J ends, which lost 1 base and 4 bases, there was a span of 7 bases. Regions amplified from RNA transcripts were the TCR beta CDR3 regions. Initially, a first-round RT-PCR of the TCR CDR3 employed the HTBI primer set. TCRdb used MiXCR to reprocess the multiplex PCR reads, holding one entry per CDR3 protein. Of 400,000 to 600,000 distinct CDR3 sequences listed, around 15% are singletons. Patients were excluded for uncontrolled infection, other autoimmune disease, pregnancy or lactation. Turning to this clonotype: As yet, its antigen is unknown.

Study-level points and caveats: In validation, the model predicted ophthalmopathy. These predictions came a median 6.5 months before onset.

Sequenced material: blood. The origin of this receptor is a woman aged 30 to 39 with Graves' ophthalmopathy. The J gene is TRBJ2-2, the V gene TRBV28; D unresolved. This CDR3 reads CASSLFHTTGELFF. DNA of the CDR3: TGTGCCAGCAGTTTATTCCACACCACCGGGGAGCTGTTTTTT.